This passage covers 21 T cell receptor beta chains from one sample sequenced in a study of blood T cells in healthy people across ages. A sample-barcoded 5' primer and a J-beta primer mix were used in a second PCR of roughly 7 to 12 cycles. One entry per CDR3 protein results from TCRdb running MiXCR on the 5' RACE reads. The table lists 850,000 to 1,000,000 distinct CDR3 sequences, roughly 51% of them singletons, with roughly a fifth in the top ten. Specimen: blood. These receptors all stem from a woman aged 55-69 years in good health.

The chain uses TRBV20-1 and TRBJ1-5; D is perhaps TRBD1 (5 bases). The V and J ends lost 5 bases and 5 bases respectively, with 16 bases between them. This CDR3 region has 14 residues. Germline V gene sequence: CDR1 DFQATT, CDR2 SNEGSKA (reference sequence). CDR3 sequence reads: CSASEGRVYQPQHF. CDR3 nucleotide sequence: TGCAGTGCTTCCGAGGGCAGGGTCTATCAGCCCCAGCATTTT.

This clonotype was counted a few times. The gene calls are TRBV29-1 and TRBJ2-3; 10 bases are a match to TRBD2. Germline CDR1 is SQVTM and CDR2 is ANQGSEA. V lost 4 bases to trimming and J lost 10 bases; unmatched junction nucleotides: 8. This CDR3 comprises 13 residues. CDR3 in amino acids: CSVVIAGGGAQYF. Here the CDR3 DNA reads TGCAGCGTTGTTATAGCGGGAGGAGGCGCGCAGTATTTT.

Regarding this clonotype: One base away lies a much larger clone, so this may be a sequencing read error. The V and J genes are TRBV12-3 or TRBV12-4 and TRBJ2-6, with a weak D call TRBD2 (6 bases). The CDR3 runs to 15 residues. The CDR3 here is CASQWGGSGANVPTF. The CDR3 DNA sequence: TGTGCCAGCCAATGGGGAGGCTCTGGGGCCAACGTCCCGACTTTC.

The V gene is TRBV27, the J gene TRBJ2-5; 9 bases fit TRBD1. The CDR3 has 12 residues. Per the germline V gene, CDR1 is MNHEY and CDR2 is SMNVEV (reference sequence). Losses at the gene ends were 6 bases for V and 11 bases for J; bases not matched to a gene: 7. The CDR3 sequence: CASRLTGGGQYF. CDR3 nucleotide sequence: TGTGCCAGCAGACTTACAGGGGGCGGGCAGTACTTC.

V gene TRBV7-3 combines with J gene TRBJ2-3, with D maybe TRBD2 (6 bases). CDR3 size: 13 residues. CDR1 is SGHTA, CDR2 FQGTGA, per germline. V was pared by 3 bases and J by 6 bases, with 10 bases between. CDR3 sequence (DNA): TGTGCCAGCAGCTTCAGCCGGGGGGATACGCAGTATTTT. This encodes CASSFSRGDTQYF.

The chain has TRBV20-1 and TRBJ2-4; 9 nucleotides line up with TRBD1. The better agreement between TRBJ2-7 and the DNA end casts doubt on the J call. The germline V gene has CDR1 DFQATT and CDR2 SNEGSKA (reference sequence). The CDR3 runs 18 residues. The chain's CDR3 is CSARDLSGRFTGGIEQYF. The CDR3 DNA follows: TGCAGTGCTAGAGATCTCTCGGGTCGGTTTACAGGGGGCATCGAGCAGTACTTC.

The V gene is TRBV3-1, the J gene TRBJ1-2; D is possibly TRBD1 (5 bases). The V gene lost 3 bases and the J gene lost 2 bases, with 16 bases spanning the gap. The CDR3 length is 16 residues. Germline V gene sequence: CDR1 LGHDT, CDR2 YNNKEL (reference sequence). DNA for the CDR3: TGTGCCAGCAGCCACCCAGTTGCGGGGCAGAACTATGGCTACACCTTC. It codes for CASSHPVAGQNYGYTF.

V and J are TRBV7-9 and TRBJ2-7; D might be TRBD2 (5 bases). The CDR3 is made up of 17 amino acids. The germline V gene has CDR1 SEHNR and CDR2 FQNEAQ (reference sequence). With 1 base removed from V and 0 bases from J, the gap between germline ends came to 16 bases. In DNA, the CDR3 is TGTGCCAGCAGCTTAGTACTTGTGAGGGAGTTCTCCTACGAGCAGTACTTC. Translated: CASSLVLVREFSYEQYF.

This clonotype was seen a few times. V usage is TRBV10-3 and J usage is TRBJ1-6, with D tentatively TRBD1 (5 bases). Germline loops: CDR1 ENHRY, CDR2 SYGVKD. This CDR3 has 12 residues. Trimming left V 9 bases short and J 9 bases short, with 12 bases between. The CDR3 DNA is TGTGCCATTGGGGGGTCGATTTCACCCCTCCACTTT. This translates into CAIGGSISPLHF.

This sequence joins TRBV29-1 and TRBJ2-7, with no clear D. CDR1 is SQVTM and CDR2 is ANQGSEA in the germline V gene. The CDR3 runs to 11 residues. Trimming took off 6 bases at V and 4 bases at J, with 10 bases between the two ends. CDR3 protein: CSVRKSYEQYF. CDR3 sequence (DNA): TGCAGCGTCCGCAAGTCTTACGAGCAGTACTTC.

Only a few counts were recorded for this clonotype. The chain carries TRBV4-1 and TRBJ2-1; weak D call: TRBD2 (6 bases). This CDR3 has 16 residues. Germline values: CDR1 MGHRA, CDR2 YSYEKL. With 1 base removed from V and 4 bases from J, the gap between germline ends came to 14 bases. CDR3 protein: CASSQAPGDFYNEQFF. For the CDR3, the DNA is TGCGCCAGCAGCCAAGCCCCGGGAGATTTTTACAATGAGCAGTTCTTC.

This chain uses TRBV27 with TRBJ2-1, with 7 positions matching TRBD2. Germline CDR1 and CDR2: MNHEY and SMNVEV (reference sequence). The CDR3 has 14 residues. V trimming: 9 bases; J trimming: 6 bases; junction bases outside the gene matches: 11. This CDR3 reads CARGRVWEGNEQFF. The DNA of the CDR3 is TGTGCCAGGGGGAGAGTGTGGGAGGGCAATGAGCAGTTCTTC.

This clonotype was seen a handful of times. The chain is built from TRBV29-1 and TRBJ2-7; D gene ambiguous. Germline V lookup: CDR1 SQVTM, CDR2 ANQGSEA. The CDR3 spans 11 residues. The V and J ends lost 7 bases and 4 bases respectively, with 11 bases between them. The CDR3 DNA reads as TGCAGCGGCGCTACAGTTTACGAGCAGTACTTC. This gives the protein CSGATVYEQYF.

The V and J genes are TRBV7-9 and TRBJ2-7, with no clear D. CDR1 SEHNR and CDR2 FQNEAQ come from the germline V gene (reference sequence). This CDR3 has 12 amino acids. V was pared by 7 bases and J by 7 bases, with 14 bases between. The CDR3 here is CASTFSPNEQYF. The CDR3 nucleotides are TGTGCCAGCACCTTTAGCCCGAATGAGCAGTACTTC.

The chain is built from TRBV20-1 and TRBJ2-6, with 9 bases fitting TRBD2. The CDR3 extends over 16 amino acids. Trimming took 1 base from V and 2 from J; bases not matched to a gene: 3. CDR1 and CDR2 from the germline V gene are DFQATT and SNEGSKA (reference sequence). CDR3 in DNA: TGCAGTGCTAGAGGTAGCGGGAGCGCTGGGGCCAACGTCCTGACTTTC. Encoded protein: CSARGSGSAGANVLTF.

The chain has TRBV10-1 and TRBJ2-5, with D unclear. The CDR3 runs 13 residues. The germline V gene has CDR1 WNHNN and CDR2 SYGVQD (reference sequence). V lost 2 bases to trimming and J lost 5 bases, with 9 bases between them. For the CDR3, the DNA is TGCGCCAGCAGTGAGAATTGGCGGGAGACCCAGTACTTC. Protein: CASSENWRETQYF.

The chain carries TRBV20-1 and TRBJ1-5, with D hard to call. V was trimmed by 5 bases and J by 1 base, leaving 6 bases between them. The germline V gene has CDR1 DFQATT and CDR2 SNEGSKA (reference sequence). This CDR3 is 12 amino acids long. The CDR3 reads CSACMSNQPQHF. DNA of the CDR3: TGCAGTGCTTGTATGAGCAATCAGCCCCAGCATTTT.

This chain uses TRBV12-3 or TRBV12-4 with TRBJ2-1; 11 bases agree with TRBD1. J gave up 9 bases and V 4 bases, and 8 bases lay outside the gene matches. The CDR3 runs to 15 residues. DNA of the CDR3: TGTGCCAGCAGTTCCACCTGGACAGGGGGCGTTGAGCAGTTCTTC. It translates to CASSSTWTGGVEQFF.

The rearrangement joins TRBV6-1 to TRBJ2-4; 7 positions match TRBD2. The trim removed 3 bases at V and 3 bases at J, leaving 11 bases unmatched. CDR1 and CDR2 from the germline V gene are MNHNS and SASEGT. The CDR3 sequence is 17 residues long. CDR3 protein: CASSERTGGRSKNIQYF. DNA of the CDR3: TGTGCCAGCAGTGAGAGGACGGGAGGAAGAAGCAAAAACATTCAGTACTTC.

The V call is TRBV7-3, the J call TRBJ2-3; no clear D gene. There are 15 residues in the CDR3. V lost 1 base and J lost 0, with 8 bases in between. Germline V CDR1 and CDR2: SGHTA, FQGTGA. The CDR3 reads CASSLIARSTDTQYF. The CDR3 nucleotides read TGTGCCAGCAGCTTAATAGCCAGGAGCACAGATACGCAGTATTTT.

CDR3 in DNA: TGTGCCAGCTCACAGCGGACAGACCCCAGGAGCTCCTACGAGCAGTACTTC. Its protein is CASSQRTDPRSSYEQYF. The rearrangement joins TRBV18 to TRBJ2-7; D is possibly TRBD1 (6 bases). Trimming removed 4 bases at V and 0 bases at J, with 19 bases between. Germline lookup yields CDR1 KGHSH and CDR2 LQKENI. There are 17 residues in the CDR3.